This T cell receptor (beta chain) is from a study of tumor-infiltrating lymphocytes in primary liver carcinoma. CDR3 length: 14 residues. The germline V gene has CDR1 SGHAT and CDR2 FQDESV (reference sequence). Priming with a constant-region primer yielded TCR beta cDNA from approximately 500 ng total RNA. Slightly modified ARM-PCR, run as three nested multiplex PCR rounds, produced the TCR beta libraries. It was with TRBV1-TRBV30 forward primers and a C-beta reverse primer that the first two PCR rounds were run, at roughly 9 cycles each. MiXCR was run by TCRdb on the multiplex PCR reads, yielding one entry per CDR3 protein. The sample includes around 330,000 distinct CDR3 sequences, 65% of them seen just once. Findings and limits, study-wide: Without sorting, CD4+ versus CD8+ T cell repertoires were not compared.

Concerning this clonotype itself: Antigen unknown. One end of the junction is discordant with germline, which a read error may explain.

Unsorted whole blood yielded blood RNA, and germline DNA was extracted as well. The TCR sequence derives from a man aged 40-55 years with primary liver carcinoma and hepatitis B virus infection. Sequenced: peripheral blood. This sequence joins TRBV11-1 and TRBJ1-5; D gene ambiguous. CDR3 nucleotides: TGTGCCGGCAGCGAGAGCGGAGGCAATCAGCCCCAGCATTTT. It encodes CAGSESGGNQPQHF.